The 9 T cell receptor beta chains presented below share a single source sample, sequenced in a study of blood T cells in healthy people across ages. Sample-barcoded 5' priming and a J-beta primer mix drove a second PCR of roughly 7 to 11 cycles. TCRdb recomputed calls from the 5' RACE reads with MiXCR, one row per CDR3 protein. Seen here are roughly 720,000 distinct CDR3 sequences, approximately 55% observed once, and the top ten hold roughly 40%. The specimen sequenced was blood. The receptors were sampled from a man older than 75 in good health.

V and J are TRBV4-2 and TRBJ2-1, with TRBD2 matching over 11 bases. V lost 1 base, J lost 0 bases, and 2 bases stayed unmatched. The CDR3 runs to 17 residues. Germline assignment: CDR1 LGHNA and CDR2 YNFKEQ. CDR3 sequence reads: CASSQGGLADSYNEQFF. Written as DNA, the CDR3 is TGTGCCAGCAGCCAAGGGGGACTAGCGGACTCCTACAATGAGCAGTTCTTC.

In this sample, this clonotype turned up a few times. This sequence joins TRBV7-2 and TRBJ2-1; the D is unclear. V was pared by 1 base and J by 5 bases, with 15 bases between. Germline CDR1 reads SGHTA; CDR2 reads FQGNSA. The CDR3 runs 16 residues. The CDR3 region is CASSLGGWRLDNEQFF. CDR3 DNA sequence: TGTGCCAGCAGCTTAGGGGGTTGGCGGCTCGACAATGAGCAGTTCTTC.

This sequence joins TRBV6-1 and TRBJ2-5, with D uncertain. The end of the DNA aligns better with TRBJ2-7, so the J call may be wrong. The CDR3 length is 14 residues. In germline, CDR1 is MNHNS, CDR2 SASEGT. CDR3 DNA sequence: TGTGCCAGCAGTGAAGGGGCAGAAATGTACGAGCAGTACTTC. This sequence encodes CASSEGAEMYEQYF.

The gene calls are TRBV20-1 and TRBJ1-1, with D unresolved. Trimming pared 3 bases from V and 7 bases from J, leaving 9 bases between. The length of the CDR3 is 11 residues. Germline values: CDR1 DFQATT, CDR2 SNEGSKA (reference sequence). CDR3 sequence (DNA): TGCAGTGCTAGGACGCCAGTTGAAGCTTTCTTT. Residues: CSARTPVEAFF.

A word on this clonotype: At one end, the junction sequence differs from germline, possibly due to a read error. The genes are TRBV7-9 and TRBJ2-7; tentative D call: TRBD2 (7 bases). There are 12 residues in the CDR3. Germline V lookup: CDR1 SEHNR, CDR2 FQNEAQ (reference sequence). The CDR3 spells CSSSPGGYERYF. CDR3 nucleotide sequence: TGTTCCAGCAGCCCGGGGGGCTACGAGCGGTACTTC.

The rearrangement uses TRBV24-1 and TRBJ2-3, with 9 bases aligning to TRBD1. The V segment lost 5 bases and the J segment 1 base; nucleotides outside the gene matches: 3. Germline V gives CDR1 KGHDR, CDR2 SFDVKD. The CDR3 runs 15 residues. The CDR3 loop reads CATSAGQGRTDTQYF. The DNA of the CDR3 is TGTGCCACCAGTGCTGGACAGGGGCGCACAGATACGCAGTATTTT.

This clonotype was detected a few times. The chain links TRBV7-2 to TRBJ2-1, with 8 bases aligning to TRBD2. The CDR3 is made up of 16 amino acids. CDR1 and CDR2 from the germline V gene are SGHTA and FQGNSA. J gave up 2 bases and V 4 bases, and 7 bases lay outside the gene matches. CDR3 coding DNA: TGTGCCAGCAGCTCCCGTAGCGGGATGACCTACAATGAGCAGTTCTTC. Its translation: CASSSRSGMTYNEQFF.

This clonotype occurred a few times. The J gene is TRBJ1-2, the V gene TRBV7-9; D is unresolved. The CDR3 totals 13 residues. Trimming removed 5 bases from V and 0 bases from J, with 7 bases in between. CDR1 and CDR2 (germline): SEHNR, FQNEAQ (reference sequence). The CDR3 spells CASSRETNYGYTF. Written as DNA, the CDR3 is TGTGCCAGCAGCCGAGAGACTAACTATGGCTACACCTTC.

This clonotype appeared many times. V usage is TRBV18 and J usage is TRBJ1-2; possibly TRBD1 for D (5 bases). Trimming took 0 bases from V and 4 from J, leaving 9 bases between them. The CDR3 contains 14 residues. The germline V gene has CDR1 KGHSH and CDR2 LQKENI. The CDR3: CASSPPTESYGYTF. As DNA, the CDR3 is TGTGCCAGCTCACCACCGACAGAAAGCTATGGCTACACCTTC.